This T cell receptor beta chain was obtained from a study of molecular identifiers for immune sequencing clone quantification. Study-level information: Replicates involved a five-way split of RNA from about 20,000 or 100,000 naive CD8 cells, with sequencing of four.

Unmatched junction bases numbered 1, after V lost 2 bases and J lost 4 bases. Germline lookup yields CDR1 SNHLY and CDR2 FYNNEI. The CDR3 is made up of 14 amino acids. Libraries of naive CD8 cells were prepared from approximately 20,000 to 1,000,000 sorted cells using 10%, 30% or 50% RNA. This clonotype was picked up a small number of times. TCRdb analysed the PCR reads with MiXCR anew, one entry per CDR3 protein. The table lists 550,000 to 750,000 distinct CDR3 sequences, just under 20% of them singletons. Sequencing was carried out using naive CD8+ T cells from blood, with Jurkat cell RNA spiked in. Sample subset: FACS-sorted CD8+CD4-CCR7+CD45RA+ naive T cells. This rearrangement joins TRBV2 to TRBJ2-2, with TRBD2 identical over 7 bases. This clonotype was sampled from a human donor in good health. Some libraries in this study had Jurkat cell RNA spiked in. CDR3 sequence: CASSEWEGTGELFF. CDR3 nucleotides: TGTGCCAGCAGTGAATGGGAGGGCACCGGGGAGCTGTTTTTT.